This TCR beta chain was identified in a study of a mutant IDH1 vaccine in newly diagnosed glioma. Study-wide background: Radiotherapy alone preceded vaccination by 4-6 weeks; alternatively, vaccination started with temozolomide cycles. General study points: Overall, about 92% of patients had vaccine-induced immune responses.

This table comes from immunoSEQ multiplex PCR, and its TCRdb copy is limited to in-frame clones, with some not included. Among 60,000 to 65,000 clones listed, 80% to 90% were seen once. With V trimmed by 0 bases and J by 2 bases, 5 bases remained unmatched. The germline CDR1 and CDR2 sequences are MNHEY and SMNVEV (reference sequence). This CDR3 is built from 16 residues. Time point described: week 35, safety follow-up. Each vaccine dose was 300 ug of mutant IDH1 20-mer peptide, with topical imiquimod. Regarding this clone: Its antigen is unknown.

This clonotype was sampled from a man between 35 and 55 years old with glioma. The chain has TRBV27 and TRBJ2-7; the match to TRBD1 covers 9 bases. The input for sequencing was PBMCs, taken from a glioma patient whose treatment included an IDH1 peptide vaccine. The CDR3 DNA follows: TGTGCCAGCAGTTTATCTGGGGGACAGGGCCCCTACGAGCAGTACTTC. It encodes CASSLSGGQGPYEQYF.